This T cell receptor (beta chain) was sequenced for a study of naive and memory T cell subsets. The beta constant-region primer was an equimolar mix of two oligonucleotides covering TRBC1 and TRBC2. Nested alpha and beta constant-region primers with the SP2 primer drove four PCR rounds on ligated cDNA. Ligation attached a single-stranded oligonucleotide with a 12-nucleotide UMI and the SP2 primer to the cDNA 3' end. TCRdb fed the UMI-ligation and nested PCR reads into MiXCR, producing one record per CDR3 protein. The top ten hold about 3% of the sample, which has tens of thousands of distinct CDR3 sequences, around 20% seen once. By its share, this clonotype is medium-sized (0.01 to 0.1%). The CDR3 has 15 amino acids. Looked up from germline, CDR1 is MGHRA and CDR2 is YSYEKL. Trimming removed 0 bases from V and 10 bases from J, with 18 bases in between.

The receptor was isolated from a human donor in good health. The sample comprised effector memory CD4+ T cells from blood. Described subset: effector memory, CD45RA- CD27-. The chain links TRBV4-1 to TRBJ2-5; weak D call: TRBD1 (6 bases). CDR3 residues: CASSQDPGRGLVQYF. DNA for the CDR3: TGCGCCAGCAGCCAAGATCCTGGCAGGGGATTAGTCCAGTACTTC.